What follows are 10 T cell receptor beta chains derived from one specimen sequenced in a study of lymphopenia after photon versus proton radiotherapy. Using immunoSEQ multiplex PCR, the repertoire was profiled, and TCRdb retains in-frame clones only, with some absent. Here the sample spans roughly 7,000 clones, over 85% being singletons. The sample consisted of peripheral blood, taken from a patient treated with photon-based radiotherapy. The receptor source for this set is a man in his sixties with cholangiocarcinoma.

The CDR3 bases are TGTGCCAGCAGCTTGGGTCACAGGGAGAGTCAGCCCCAGCATTTT. Its protein is CASSLGHRESQPQHF. V and J are TRBV5-5 and TRBJ1-5, with D tentatively TRBD1 (6 bases). This CDR3 is 15 amino acids long. The V end was cut by 0 bases, the J end by 6 bases, with 13 bases between. Germline loops: CDR1 SGHKS, CDR2 YYEKEE (reference sequence).

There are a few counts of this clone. CDR3 in amino acids: CASSSATQGNYGYTF. The CDR3 nucleotides are TGTGCCAGCAGCTCGGCTACTCAGGGAAACTATGGCTACACCTTC. The chain links TRBV7-9 to TRBJ1-2, with D possibly TRBD1 on 5 matching bases. This CDR3 spans 15 amino acids. Trimming removed 4 bases at V and 2 bases at J, with 14 bases between. CDR1 and CDR2 (germline): SEHNR, FQNEAQ (reference sequence).

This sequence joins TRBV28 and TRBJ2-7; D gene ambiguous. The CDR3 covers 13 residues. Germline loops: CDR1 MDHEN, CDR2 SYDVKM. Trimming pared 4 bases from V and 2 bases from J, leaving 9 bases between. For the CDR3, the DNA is TGTGCCAGCAGTTACCCAGGAGCCTACGAGCAGTACTTC. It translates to CASSYPGAYEQYF. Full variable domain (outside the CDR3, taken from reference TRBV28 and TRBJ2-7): DVKVTQSSRYLVKRTGEKVFLECVQDMDHENMFWYRQDPGLGLRLIYFSYDVKMKEKGDIPEGYSVSREKKERFSLILESASTNQTSMYLCASSYPGAYEQYFGPGTRLTVT.

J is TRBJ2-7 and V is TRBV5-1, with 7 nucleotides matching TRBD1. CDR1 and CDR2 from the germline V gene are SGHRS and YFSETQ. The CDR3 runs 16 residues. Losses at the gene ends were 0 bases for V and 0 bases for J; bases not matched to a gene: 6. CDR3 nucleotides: TGCGCCAGCAGCTTGGGGGGACAGTCAGTCTCCTACGAGCAGTACTTC. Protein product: CASSLGGQSVSYEQYF.

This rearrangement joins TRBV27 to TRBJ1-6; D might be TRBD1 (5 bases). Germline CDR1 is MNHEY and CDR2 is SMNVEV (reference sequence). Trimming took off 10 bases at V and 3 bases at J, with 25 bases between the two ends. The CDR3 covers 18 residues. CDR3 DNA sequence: TGTGCCAACCGCTCTTCCCCTAGGGGTGTATTCTATAATTCACCCCTCCACTTT. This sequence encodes CANRSSPRGVFYNSPLHF.

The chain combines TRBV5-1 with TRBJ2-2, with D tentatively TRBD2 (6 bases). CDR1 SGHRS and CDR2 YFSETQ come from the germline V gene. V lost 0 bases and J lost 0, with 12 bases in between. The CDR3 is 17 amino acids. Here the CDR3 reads CASSLVGSGSNTGELFF. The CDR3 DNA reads TGCGCCAGCAGCTTGGTGGGTAGCGGCTCGAACACCGGGGAGCTGTTTTTT.

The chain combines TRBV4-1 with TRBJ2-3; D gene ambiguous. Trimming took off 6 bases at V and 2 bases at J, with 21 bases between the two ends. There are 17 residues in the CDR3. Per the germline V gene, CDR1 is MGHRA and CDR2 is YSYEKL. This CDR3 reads CASSWSRRHDDTDTQYF. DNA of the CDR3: TGCGCCAGCAGTTGGAGTCGTAGGCACGACGACACAGATACGCAGTATTTT.

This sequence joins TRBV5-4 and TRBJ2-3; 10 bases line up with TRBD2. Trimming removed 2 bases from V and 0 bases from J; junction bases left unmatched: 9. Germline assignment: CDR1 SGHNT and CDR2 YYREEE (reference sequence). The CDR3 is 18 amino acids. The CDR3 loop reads CASSLGLAGAQSTDTQYF. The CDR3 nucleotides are TGTGCCAGCAGCTTAGGGCTAGCGGGAGCCCAGAGCACAGATACGCAGTATTTT.

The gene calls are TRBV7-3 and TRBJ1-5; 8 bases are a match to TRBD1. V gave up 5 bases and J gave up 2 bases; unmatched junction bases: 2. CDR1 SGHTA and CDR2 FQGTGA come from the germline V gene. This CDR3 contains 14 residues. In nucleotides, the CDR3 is TGTGCCAGCAGCCCGGGACAGGGCAATCAGCCCCAGCATTTT. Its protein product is CASSPGQGNQPQHF.

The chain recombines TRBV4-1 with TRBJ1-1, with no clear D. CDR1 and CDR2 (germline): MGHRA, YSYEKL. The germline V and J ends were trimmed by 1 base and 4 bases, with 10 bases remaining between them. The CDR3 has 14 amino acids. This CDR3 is CASSQALFGTEAFF. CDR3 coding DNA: TGCGCCAGCAGCCAAGCCCTCTTTGGCACTGAAGCTTTCTTT.